This note documents a single T cell receptor beta chain sequence. Its antigen is undetermined. The data were taken from a study of identical twins. Everyone who gave samples was a healthy Caucasian. The length of the CDR3 is 16 residues. V shed 2 bases, J shed 9 bases, and the junction held 11 bases outside the gene matches. Study-wide results and caveats: Potential partial confounding of zero-insertion analyses by invariant MAIT and iNKT cells was noted. While abundant cord blood beta clonotypes carried fewer insertions, memory repertoires showed no such pattern.

MiXCR was run by TCRdb on the 5' RACE reads, yielding one entry per CDR3 protein. The sample consists of a few hundred thousand distinct CDR3 sequences, roughly 8% of them appearing once. The same data also went into a second study, on yellow fever vaccine responses in identical twins.

The origin of this receptor is a young woman in good health. The genes are TRBV12-3 or TRBV12-4 and TRBJ2-1, with 9 bases that match TRBD1. Source material: CD8+ T cells sorted from blood. The CDR3 nucleotides read TGTGCCAGCAGTTTACCGGACAGGGGTCTGGGTAGTGAGCAGTTCTTC. Translating gives CASSLPDRGLGSEQFF.